These 25 T cell receptor beta chains share one sample of origin, sequenced in a study of T cells after yellow fever vaccination (dated by TCRdb to the late 2010s). The treatment or condition label here, explained by the study, means: live attenuated yellow fever vaccine strain. The method was 5' RACE. Sequenced using an Illumina HiSeq 2500. TCRdb trimmed the raw reads at Q25, called clones with MiXCR and kept productive beta chains. CDR3 protein sequences are deduplicated, and each keeps its most common genes and DNA. The sample table contains more than 75,000 distinct CDR3 sequences; only one count was recorded for approximately 8.4% of them. The ten largest clones capture roughly 17% of the sample. The starting material was CD8+ T cells not binding an NS4B(214-222) dextramer, sorted from PBMCs, obtained around 15 days after the first yellow fever vaccination. Taken with the paper, the label for cell subset or site translates to: NS4B epitope dextramer-negative CD8 T cells. Receptors were obtained from a man between 18 and 35 years old who received the YFV17D yellow fever vaccine.

The V and J genes are TRBV7-9 and TRBJ1-3; a possible D gene is TRBD1 (6 bases). The V end was cut by 6 bases, the J end by 6 bases, with 12 bases between. Germline CDR1 SEHNR, CDR2 FQNEAQ (reference sequence). The CDR3 spans 13 residues. This CDR3 reads CASRQGLENTIYF. CDR3 DNA: TGTGCCAGCAGACAGGGTCTCGAAAACACCATATATTTT.

The chain has TRBV6-1 and TRBJ2-5, with 8 nucleotides matching TRBD1. Germline loops: CDR1 MNHNS, CDR2 SASEGT. The CDR3 covers 16 residues. The junction had 9 bases not matched to a gene; V was cut back by 2 bases and J by 4 bases. Here the CDR3 DNA reads TGTGCCAGCAGTGAACCGGGACAGGCTCACGGAGAGACCCAGTACTTC. Translation: CASSEPGQAHGETQYF.

The J gene is TRBJ2-1, the V gene TRBV4-1; D is perhaps TRBD2 (5 bases). Trimming left V 5 bases short and J 0 bases short, with 17 bases between. The CDR3 runs 17 residues. Germline V gene lookup returns CDR1 MGHRA and CDR2 YSYEKL. The CDR3 loop is CASSEYPRESSYNEQFF. DNA for the CDR3: TGCGCCAGCAGCGAATATCCTCGGGAAAGCTCCTACAATGAGCAGTTCTTC.

This chain joins TRBV6-2 or TRBV6-3 and TRBJ2-7; D ambiguous. The CDR3 runs to 15 residues. Germline loops: CDR1 MNHEY, CDR2 SVGEGT. V dropped 6 bases and J dropped 0 bases, with 15 bases sitting between them. CDR3 region: CASRVGPWGSYEQYV. The CDR3 region has the DNA TGTGCCAGCAGAGTCGGGCCCTGGGGCTCCTACGAGCAGTACGTC.

This clonotype was recorded a few times. The chain has TRBV5-1 and TRBJ2-1; D may be TRBD2 (6 bases). The germline V gene has CDR1 SGHRS and CDR2 YFSETQ. This CDR3 contains 16 residues. V lost 1 base, J lost 8 bases, and 19 bases lay in between. The CDR3 protein is CASSLPGERVNYEQFF. DNA for the CDR3: TGCGCCAGCAGCTTGCCGGGGGAGCGGGTTAACTATGAGCAGTTCTTC.

This clonotype has only a few counts. The chain carries TRBV4-1 and TRBJ2-1; D perhaps matches TRBD1 (5 bases). Germline lookup yields CDR1 MGHRA and CDR2 YSYEKL. This CDR3 spans 12 amino acids. V gave up 5 bases and J gave up 8 bases, with 10 bases separating them. The CDR3, as DNA: TGCGCCAGCAGCAATAGGGGATATGAGCAGTTCTTC. It encodes CASSNRGYEQFF.

This clonotype has at least ten counts. The chain is built from TRBV27 and TRBJ2-7; the D call may be TRBD1 or TRBD2 (5 bases each). CDR1 is MNHEY and CDR2 is SMNVEV in the germline V gene (reference sequence). Trimming took 0 bases from V and 4 from J, leaving 10 bases between them. The CDR3 is 14 residues long. For the CDR3, the DNA is TGTGCCAGCAGTTTATCCGGGGCCGGTTACGAGCAGTACGTC. Translation: CASSLSGAGYEQYV.

The chain uses TRBV19 and TRBJ2-7; TRBD1 matches at 7 bases. The CDR3 sequence is 15 residues long. Per germline, CDR1 LNHDA and CDR2 SQIVND (reference sequence). V dropped 5 bases and J dropped 2; count of bases not matched to a gene: 9. The CDR3 nucleotides read TGTGCCAGTAGTGCCTCGACAGGGCGGACCTACGAGCAGTACTTC. Its translation: CASSASTGRTYEQYF.

V gene TRBV6-5 combines with J gene TRBJ1-2; 7 bases are shared with TRBD1. Germline V lookup: CDR1 MNHEY, CDR2 SVGAGI. With 4 bases clipped from V and 5 bases from J, the junction kept 7 bases outside the gene matches. This CDR3 has 14 amino acids. Here the CDR3 reads CASSSRDRYYGYTF. The CDR3 DNA sequence: TGTGCCAGCAGTTCCCGGGACAGATATTATGGCTACACCTTC.

This clonotype occurred a few times. V and J are TRBV7-3 and TRBJ2-1, with 12 positions matching TRBD1. V lost 8 bases to trimming and J lost 8 bases; unmatched junction nucleotides: 4. This CDR3 spans 13 amino acids. Germline V gene lookup returns CDR1 SGHTA and CDR2 FQGTGA. CDR3 region: CASQGQGADEQFF. As DNA, the CDR3 is TGTGCCAGCCAGGGACAGGGGGCCGATGAGCAGTTCTTC.

This clonotype was counted ten times or more. This chain links TRBV9 with TRBJ2-7; D gene uncertain. This CDR3 has 8 residues. Germline assignment: CDR1 SGDLS and CDR2 YYNGEE. The V gene lost 10 bases and the J gene lost 5 bases, with 4 bases spanning the gap. This CDR3 is CAPHEQYF. CDR3 sequence (DNA): TGTGCCCCACACGAGCAGTACTTC.

This clonotype came up a few times. The V call is TRBV6-2 or TRBV6-3, the J call TRBJ2-2; D is unresolved. V was shortened by 4 bases and J by 4 bases, with 7 bases between the two germline ends. From germline, CDR1 is MNHEY and CDR2 SVGEGT. The CDR3 extends over 13 amino acids. CDR3 in DNA: TGTGCCAGCAGTTTGACTTTCACCGGGGAGCTGTTTTTT. It specifies CASSLTFTGELFF.

This clonotype was observed a handful of times. The gene calls are TRBV11-2 and TRBJ2-5; 8 bases line up with TRBD2. CDR3 size: 14 residues. The germline V gene has CDR1 SGHAT and CDR2 FQNNGV. With V trimmed by 5 bases and J by 2 bases, 4 bases remained unmatched. This CDR3 reads CASSIIAGQETQYF. The CDR3 region has the DNA TGTGCCAGCAGCATAATAGCGGGGCAAGAGACCCAGTACTTC.

The J gene is TRBJ1-6, the V gene TRBV5-6; D unclear. The germline V gene has CDR1 SGHDT and CDR2 YYEEEE. The V and J ends lost 4 bases and 6 bases respectively, with 11 bases between them. The CDR3 has 14 residues. The CDR3 region has the DNA TGTGCCAGCAGCCCGGCCGTCGGTAATTCACCCCTCCACTTT. Residues: CASSPAVGNSPLHF.

This clonotype was counted many times. The chain uses TRBV6-2 or TRBV6-3 and TRBJ1-5; unclear D gene. This CDR3 is built from 17 residues. V was cut by 2 bases and J by 0 bases, with 14 bases left in between. From germline, CDR1 is MNHEY and CDR2 SVGEGT. This CDR3 reads CASSYEAGSYSNQPQHF. The CDR3 DNA follows: TGTGCCAGCAGTTACGAGGCCGGCAGCTATAGCAATCAGCCCCAGCATTTT.

This clonotype turned up a few times. The genes are TRBV11-2 and TRBJ1-2; tentative D call: TRBD1 (5 bases). Trimming stripped 5 bases from V and 1 base from J, with 14 bases between. The CDR3 is 15 amino acids. Germline lookup yields CDR1 SGHAT and CDR2 FQNNGV. CDR3 nucleotide sequence: TGTGCCAGCAGCGCAGGGCCGGGCAGTAACTATGGCTACACCTTC. Its protein product is CASSAGPGSNYGYTF.

This clonotype has ten or more counts. The chain combines TRBV12-3 or TRBV12-4 with TRBJ2-1, with a tentative D call TRBD2 (6 bases). V was trimmed by 2 bases and J by 2 bases, leaving 7 bases between them. This CDR3 has 14 amino acids. CDR3 sequence (DNA): TGTGCCAGCAGTTTAATAGCGGCCTACAATGAGCAGTTCTTC. Amino acid sequence: CASSLIAAYNEQFF.

This clonotype was seen ten or more times. The genes are TRBV2 and TRBJ2-7; TRBD2 aligns across 10 bases. CDR3 length: 14 residues. J was trimmed by 4 bases and V by 10 bases; bases with no gene match: 10. Germline V gives CDR1 SNHLY, CDR2 FYNNEI. This chain's CDR3 is CATNLAGEMYEQYV. The CDR3 nucleotides read TGTGCCACCAATCTAGCGGGGGAGATGTACGAGCAGTACGTC.

This clonotype was seen more than once but under ten times. The chain has TRBV6-1 and TRBJ1-5, with D possibly matching TRBD1 (5 bases). V lost 8 bases and J lost 2, with 19 bases in between. CDR3 length: 16 amino acids. CDR1 MNHNS and CDR2 SASEGT come from the germline V gene. CDR3 region: CASAAGLHLGNQPQHF. Here the CDR3 DNA reads TGTGCCAGCGCTGCAGGGCTACACTTAGGCAATCAGCCCCAGCATTTT.

The CDR3 region is CASSLAVLAGQETQYF. The CDR3, as DNA: TGTGCCAGCAGCTTAGCTGTACTAGCGGGGCAAGAGACCCAGTACTTC. The chain couples TRBV7-2 to TRBJ2-5; 10 positions agree with TRBD2. Looked up from germline, CDR1 is SGHTA and CDR2 is FQGNSA. V trimming: 0 bases; J trimming: 2 bases; junction bases outside the gene matches: 3. This CDR3 contains 16 residues. Full variable domain (missing parts from reference TRBV7-2 and TRBJ2-5): GAGVSQSPSNKVTEKGKDVELRCDPISGHTALYWYRQSLGQGLEFLIYFQGNSAPDKSGLPSDRFSAERTGGSVSTLTIQRTQQEDSAVYLCASSLAVLAGQETQYFGPGTRLLVL.

The sample holds many counts of this clonotype. This chain uses TRBV12-3 or TRBV12-4 with TRBJ2-1, with 12 bases aligning to TRBD1. The CDR3 is 16 amino acids. Trimming cost V 8 bases and J 0 bases; bases outside gene matches: 5. CDR3 protein: CASAGQGASSYNEQFF. CDR3 nucleotide sequence: TGTGCCAGCGCGGGACAGGGGGCGAGCTCCTACAATGAGCAGTTCTTC.

The chain recombines TRBV6-2 or TRBV6-3 with TRBJ2-7, with D tentatively TRBD1 (6 bases). The germline CDR1 and CDR2 sequences are MNHEY and SVGEGT. V lost 2 bases and J lost 3, with 8 bases in between. The CDR3 consists of 13 residues. The CDR3 sequence: CASSYTRGYEQYV. DNA of the CDR3: TGTGCCAGCAGTTACACCAGGGGCTACGAGCAGTACGTC.

This clonotype has more than one count but fewer than ten. V and J are TRBV6-1 and TRBJ2-6; D not certain. V lost 6 bases and J 0 bases, leaving 18 bases between the germline ends. Germline loops: CDR1 MNHNS, CDR2 SASEGT. The CDR3 covers 18 residues. For the CDR3, the DNA is TGTGCCAGCAGCCCCGGACCGTTGAGTTTCTCTGGGGCCAACGTCCTGACTTTC. This codes for CASSPGPLSFSGANVLTF.

V usage is TRBV28 and J usage is TRBJ2-5; weak D call: TRBD1 (5 bases). The CDR3 has 16 residues. Germline lookup yields CDR1 MDHEN and CDR2 SYDVKM. Deletions cut 3 bases from V and 4 bases from J, with 18 bases between. CDR3 in DNA: TGTGCCAGCAGTTTGCGGACAAGGCTCTGGGGAGAGACCCAGTACTTC. It specifies CASSLRTRLWGETQYF.

With regard to this clonotype: Possible read error: a much larger clone is one base away. CDR3 loop: CSAPLEGGRDTQYF. CDR3 bases: TGCAGTGCTCCGCTGGAGGGGGGCCGGGATACGCAGTATTTT. The rearrangement links TRBV20-1 to TRBJ2-3; the D call may be TRBD1 or TRBD2 (6 bases each). The CDR3 has 14 amino acids. The germline V gene has CDR1 DFQATT and CDR2 SNEGSKA (reference sequence). V lost 5 bases and J 6 bases, leaving 18 bases between the germline ends.